The next 9 T cell receptor beta chains were all read from a single sample in a study of metastatic and nonmetastatic thyroid tumors. No patient had received any treatment before thyroid surgery. From the PCR reads, TCRdb re-called clones with MiXCR. Of some 26,000 clones in the sample, about 24% are singletons; the top ten hold around 16%. The material sequenced was blood. All receptors come from a male donor with papillary thyroid cancer or a benign thyroid nodule (not recorded which). Some clones in this sample may be carry-over from other donors' samples.

In this sample, this clone turned up a few times. The rearrangement links TRBV7-2 to TRBJ2-7; TRBD2 aligns across 8 bases. Looked up from germline, CDR1 is SGHTA and CDR2 is FQGNSA. The CDR3 has 13 amino acids. In DNA, the CDR3 is TGTGCAACCGCTTTAGGGACTAGTGCCGAGCAGTACTTC. It yields the protein CATALGTSAEQYF.

This clone came up many times. At one of its ends the junction is not consistent with the germline gene, which may arise from a read error. The chain couples TRBV7-7 to TRBJ2-2, with 9 bases matching TRBD1. The CDR3 has 16 amino acids. Germline V gene data show CDR1 as SSHAT and CDR2 as FNYEAQ (reference sequence). CDR3 nucleotide sequence: TGTGCTAGCAGCTTAGTGGGGACAGGGTCCACCGGGGAGCTGTTTTTT. Translation gives CASSLVGTGSTGELFF.

This clone came up many times. CDR3 sequence: CASSLVGLYEQFF. CDR3 nucleotide sequence: TGTGCCAGCAGCTTAGTGGGGCTTTATGAGCAGTTCTTC. V is TRBV7-2 and J is TRBJ2-1; tentatively, D is TRBD1 (5 bases). This CDR3 has 13 residues. Germline V gene data show CDR1 as SGHTA and CDR2 as FQGNSA. V lost 1 base to trimming and J lost 8 bases, with 9 bases between them.

A word on this clone: One end of the junction fails to match germline, which may point to a read error. The chain combines TRBV5-1 with TRBJ2-3; tentative D call: TRBD2 (5 bases). CDR3 length: 14 residues. Germline V gene lookup returns CDR1 SGHRS and CDR2 YFSETQ. CDR3 loop: CASSMVSSTDTQSF. The DNA of the CDR3 is TGCGCCAGCAGCATGGTATCTAGCACAGATACGCAGTCTTTT.

The chain recombines TRBV28 with TRBJ2-2; TRBD1 is a possible D gene (6 bases). Germline CDR1 is MDHEN and CDR2 is SYDVKM. The CDR3 has 14 residues. In DNA, the CDR3 is TGTGCAGGTAGGACAGTAACGAACACCGGGGAGCTGTTTTTT. Translation: CAGRTVTNTGELFF.

In its sample, this clone was seen many times. This may stem from a read error, because a much larger clone lies one nucleotide away. The chain couples TRBV6-5 to TRBJ1-2; no definite D call. There are 17 residues in the CDR3. CDR1 is MNHEY, CDR2 SVGAGI, per germline. The CDR3 bases are TGTGCCGGCAGTTTAACATTCACCCCGACGGTGAACTATGGCTACACCTTC. Amino acids: CAGSLTFTPTVNYGYTF.

This clone was seen ten or more times. The chain uses TRBV11-2 and TRBJ2-7, with D unclear. Germline loops: CDR1 SGHAT, CDR2 FQNNGV. The CDR3 is 15 amino acids. Trimming shortened V by 6 bases and J by 2 bases, and 17 bases separated the two germline ends. This CDR3 reads CASRYRWGSAYEQYF. The CDR3 DNA reads as TGTGCCAGCAGATATCGGTGGGGATCCGCCTACGAGCAGTACTTC. The entire variable domain, with the rest obtained from reference TRBV11-2 and TRBJ2-7, is as follows: EAGVAQSPRYKIIEKRQSVAFWCNPISGHATLYWYQQILGQGPKLLIQFQNNGVVDDSQLPKDRFSAERLKGVDSTLKIQPAKLEDSAVYLCASRYRWGSAYEQYFGPGTRLTVT.

This clone was picked up many times. The chain recombines TRBV27 with TRBJ2-1; tentatively, D is TRBD2 (7 bases). V lost 5 bases, J lost 9 bases, and 14 bases lay in between. Germline-derived CDR1 and CDR2 are MNHEY and SMNVEV (reference sequence). The CDR3 has 13 amino acids. CDR3 residues: CASSLQGGGEQFF. Written as DNA, the CDR3 is TGTGCCAGCAGTCTACAGGGAGGGGGTGAGCAGTTCTTC.

This clone was seen at least ten times. This chain links TRBV19 with TRBJ2-4; D call uncertain. Trimming removed 3 bases from V and 3 bases from J, with 12 bases in between. The CDR3 totals 15 residues. The V gene's germline CDR1 is LNHDA and CDR2 SQIVND (reference sequence). The CDR3 nucleotides are TGTGCCAGTAGTATCTTGGACCTTGGCAAAAACATTCAGTACTTC. Amino acids: CASSILDLGKNIQYF.